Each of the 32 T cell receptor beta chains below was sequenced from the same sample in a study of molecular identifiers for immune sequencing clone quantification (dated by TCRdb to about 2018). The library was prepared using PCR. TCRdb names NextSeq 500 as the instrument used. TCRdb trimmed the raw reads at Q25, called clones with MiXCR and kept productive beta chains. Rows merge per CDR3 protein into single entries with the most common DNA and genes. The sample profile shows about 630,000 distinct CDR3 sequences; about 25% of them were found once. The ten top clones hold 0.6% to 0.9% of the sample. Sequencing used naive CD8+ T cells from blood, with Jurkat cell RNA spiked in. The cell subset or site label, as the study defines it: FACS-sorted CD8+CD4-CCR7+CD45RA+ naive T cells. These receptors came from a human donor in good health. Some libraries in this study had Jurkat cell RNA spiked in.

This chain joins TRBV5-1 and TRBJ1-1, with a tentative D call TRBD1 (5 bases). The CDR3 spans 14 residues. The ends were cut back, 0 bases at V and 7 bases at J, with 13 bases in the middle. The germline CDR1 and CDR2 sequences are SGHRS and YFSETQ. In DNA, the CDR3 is TGCGCCAGCAGCTTGGCTGGGGGAGACAATGAAGCTTTCTTT. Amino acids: CASSLAGGDNEAFF.

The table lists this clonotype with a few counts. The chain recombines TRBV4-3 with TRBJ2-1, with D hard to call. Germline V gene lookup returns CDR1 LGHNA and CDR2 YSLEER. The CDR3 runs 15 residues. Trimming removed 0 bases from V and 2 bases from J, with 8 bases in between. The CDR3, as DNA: TGCGCCAGCAGCCAAGAGGTAGCTGCCTACAATGAGCAGTTCTTC. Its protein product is CASSQEVAAYNEQFF.

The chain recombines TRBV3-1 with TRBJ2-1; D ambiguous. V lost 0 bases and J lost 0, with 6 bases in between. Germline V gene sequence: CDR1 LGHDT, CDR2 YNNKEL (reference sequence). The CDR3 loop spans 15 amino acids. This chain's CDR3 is CASSQDQDSYNEQFF. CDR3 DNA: TGTGCCAGCAGCCAAGATCAGGACTCCTACAATGAGCAGTTCTTC.

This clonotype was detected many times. The CDR3: CAWSLNPSGANVLTF. The CDR3 coding sequence is TGTGCCTGGAGTTTAAACCCCTCTGGGGCCAACGTCCTGACTTTC. The chain carries TRBV30 and TRBJ2-6; D call uncertain. Germline CDR1 GTSNPN, CDR2 SVGIG (reference sequence). V shed 2 bases and J shed 0 bases, with 8 bases lying between them. This CDR3 comprises 15 residues.

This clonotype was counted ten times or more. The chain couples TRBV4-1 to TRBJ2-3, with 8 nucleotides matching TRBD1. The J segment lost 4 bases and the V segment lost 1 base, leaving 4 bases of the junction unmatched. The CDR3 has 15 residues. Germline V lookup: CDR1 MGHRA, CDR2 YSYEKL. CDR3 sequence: CASSQGQGAADTQYF. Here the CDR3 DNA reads TGCGCCAGCAGCCAAGGGCAGGGGGCGGCAGATACGCAGTATTTT.

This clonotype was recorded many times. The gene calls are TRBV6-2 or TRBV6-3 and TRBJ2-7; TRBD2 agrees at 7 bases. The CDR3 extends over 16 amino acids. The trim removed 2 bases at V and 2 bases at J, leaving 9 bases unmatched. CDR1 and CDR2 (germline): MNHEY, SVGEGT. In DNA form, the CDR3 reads TGTGCCAGCAGTTACAGTCGGTCTAGCGGTGCCTACGAGCAGTACTTC. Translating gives CASSYSRSSGAYEQYF.

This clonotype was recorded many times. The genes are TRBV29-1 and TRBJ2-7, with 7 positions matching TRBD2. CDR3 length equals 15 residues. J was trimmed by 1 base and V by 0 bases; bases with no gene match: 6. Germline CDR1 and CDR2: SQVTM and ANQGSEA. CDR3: CSVEDWQGGSYEQYF. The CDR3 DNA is TGCAGCGTTGAAGATTGGCAGGGAGGGTCCTACGAGCAGTACTTC.

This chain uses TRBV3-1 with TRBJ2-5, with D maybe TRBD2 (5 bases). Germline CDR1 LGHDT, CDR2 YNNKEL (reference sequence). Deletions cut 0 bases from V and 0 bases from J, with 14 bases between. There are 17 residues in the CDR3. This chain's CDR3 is CASSQEVWRVNQETQYF. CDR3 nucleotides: TGTGCCAGCAGCCAAGAAGTTTGGCGGGTGAACCAAGAGACCCAGTACTTC.

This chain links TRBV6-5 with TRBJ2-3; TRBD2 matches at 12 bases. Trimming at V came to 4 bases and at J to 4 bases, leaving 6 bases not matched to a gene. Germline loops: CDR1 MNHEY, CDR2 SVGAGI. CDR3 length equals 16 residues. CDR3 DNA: TGTGCCAGCAGTTCCCAACTAGCGGGGGGTCCAGATACGCAGTATTTT. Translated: CASSSQLAGGPDTQYF.

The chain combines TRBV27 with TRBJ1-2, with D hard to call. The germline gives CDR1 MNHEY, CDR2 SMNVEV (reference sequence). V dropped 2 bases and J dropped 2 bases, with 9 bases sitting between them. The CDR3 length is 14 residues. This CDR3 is CASSLKGKNYGYTF. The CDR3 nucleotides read TGTGCCAGCAGTTTAAAGGGAAAGAACTATGGCTACACCTTC.

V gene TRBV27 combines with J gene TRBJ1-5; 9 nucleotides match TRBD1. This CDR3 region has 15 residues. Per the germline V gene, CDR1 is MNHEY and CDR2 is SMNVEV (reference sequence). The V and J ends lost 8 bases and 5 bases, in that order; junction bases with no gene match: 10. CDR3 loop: CASGPTDRGDQPQHF. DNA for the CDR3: TGTGCCAGCGGCCCAACCGACAGGGGGGATCAGCCCCAGCATTTT.

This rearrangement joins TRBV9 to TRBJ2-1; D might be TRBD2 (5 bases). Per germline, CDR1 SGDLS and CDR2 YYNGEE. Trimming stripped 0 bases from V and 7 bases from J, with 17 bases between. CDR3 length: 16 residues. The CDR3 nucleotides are TGTGCCAGCAGCGTAGCGTGGGGAATAGCGCGGAATGAGCAGTTCTTC. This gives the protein CASSVAWGIARNEQFF. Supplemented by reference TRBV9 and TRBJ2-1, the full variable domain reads DSGVTQTPKHLITATGQRVTLRCSPRSGDLSVYWYQQSLDQGLQFLIQYYNGEERAKGNILERFSAQQFPDLHSELNLSSLELGDSALYFCASSVAWGIARNEQFFGPGTRLTVL.

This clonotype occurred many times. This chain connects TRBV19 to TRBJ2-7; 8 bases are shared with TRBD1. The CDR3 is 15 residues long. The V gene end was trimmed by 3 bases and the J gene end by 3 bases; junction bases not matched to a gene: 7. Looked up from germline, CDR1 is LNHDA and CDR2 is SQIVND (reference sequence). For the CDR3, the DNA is TGTGCCAGTAGTATCGGGACAGGAGATAGCTACGAGCAGTACTTC. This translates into CASSIGTGDSYEQYF.

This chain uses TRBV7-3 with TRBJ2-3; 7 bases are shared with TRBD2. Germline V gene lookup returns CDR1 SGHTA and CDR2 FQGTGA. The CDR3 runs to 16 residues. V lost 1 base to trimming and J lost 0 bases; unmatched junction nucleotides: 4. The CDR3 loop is CASSLRGEGSTDTQYF. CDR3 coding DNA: TGTGCCAGCAGCTTAAGAGGGGAGGGAAGCACAGATACGCAGTATTTT.

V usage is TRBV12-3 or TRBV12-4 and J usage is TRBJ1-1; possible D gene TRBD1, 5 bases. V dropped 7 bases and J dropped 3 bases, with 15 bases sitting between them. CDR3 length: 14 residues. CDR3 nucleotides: TGTGCCAGCACCCCAGGGTTATGGGACACTGAAGCTTTCTTT. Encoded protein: CASTPGLWDTEAFF.

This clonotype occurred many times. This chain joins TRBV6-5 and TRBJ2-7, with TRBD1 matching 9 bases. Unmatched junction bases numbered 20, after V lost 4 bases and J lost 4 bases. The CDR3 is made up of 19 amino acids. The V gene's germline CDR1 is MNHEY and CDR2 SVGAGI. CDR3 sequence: CASSSTSYRTPGQGYEQYF. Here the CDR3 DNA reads TGTGCCAGCAGTTCCACAAGCTACCGTACGCCGGGACAGGGTTACGAGCAGTACTTC.

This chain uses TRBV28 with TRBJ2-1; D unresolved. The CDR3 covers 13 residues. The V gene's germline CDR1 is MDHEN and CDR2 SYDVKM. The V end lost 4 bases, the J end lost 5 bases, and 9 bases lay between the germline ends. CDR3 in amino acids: CASSWPADNEQFF. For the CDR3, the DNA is TGTGCCAGCAGTTGGCCCGCGGACAATGAGCAGTTCTTC. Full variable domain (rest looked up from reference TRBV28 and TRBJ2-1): DVKVTQSSRYLVKRTGEKVFLECVQDMDHENMFWYRQDPGLGLRLIYFSYDVKMKEKGDIPEGYSVSREKKERFSLILESASTNQTSMYLCASSWPADNEQFFGPGTRLTVL.

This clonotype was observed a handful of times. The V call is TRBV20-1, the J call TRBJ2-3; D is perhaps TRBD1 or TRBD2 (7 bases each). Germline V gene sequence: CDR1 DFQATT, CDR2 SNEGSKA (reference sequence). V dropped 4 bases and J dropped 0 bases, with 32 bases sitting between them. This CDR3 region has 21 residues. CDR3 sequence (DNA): TGCAGTGCTACGACCGCCAACCTCCAGGGGGGGACTGGCTCTAGCACAGATACGCAGTATTTT. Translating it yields CSATTANLQGGTGSSTDTQYF.

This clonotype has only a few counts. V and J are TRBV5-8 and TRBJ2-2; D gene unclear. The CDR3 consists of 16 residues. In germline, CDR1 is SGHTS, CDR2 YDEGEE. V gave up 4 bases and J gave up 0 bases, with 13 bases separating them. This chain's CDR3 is CASSPIEVPNTGELFF. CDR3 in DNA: TGTGCCAGCAGCCCTATCGAAGTCCCGAACACCGGGGAGCTGTTTTTT. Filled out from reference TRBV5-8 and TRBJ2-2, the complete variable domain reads EAGVTQSPTHLIKTRGQQATLRCSPISGHTSVYWYQQALGLGLQFLLWYDEGEERNRGNFPPRFSGRQFPNYSSELNVNALELEDSALYLCASSPIEVPNTGELFFGEGSRLTVL.

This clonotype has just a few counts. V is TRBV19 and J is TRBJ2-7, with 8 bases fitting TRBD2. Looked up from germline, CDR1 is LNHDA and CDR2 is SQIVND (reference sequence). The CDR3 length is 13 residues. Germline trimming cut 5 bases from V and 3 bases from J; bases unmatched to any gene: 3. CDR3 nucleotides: TGTGCCAGTAGTTGGCGGGGGGACTACGAGCAGTACTTC. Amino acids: CASSWRGDYEQYF.

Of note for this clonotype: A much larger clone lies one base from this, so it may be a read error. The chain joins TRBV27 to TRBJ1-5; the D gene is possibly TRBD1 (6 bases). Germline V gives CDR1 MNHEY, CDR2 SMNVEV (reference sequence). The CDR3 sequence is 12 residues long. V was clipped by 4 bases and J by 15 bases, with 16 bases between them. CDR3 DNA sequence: TGTGCCAGCAGTTCAGGGGAAGGGGCCCCGCATTTT. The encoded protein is CASSSGEGAPHF.

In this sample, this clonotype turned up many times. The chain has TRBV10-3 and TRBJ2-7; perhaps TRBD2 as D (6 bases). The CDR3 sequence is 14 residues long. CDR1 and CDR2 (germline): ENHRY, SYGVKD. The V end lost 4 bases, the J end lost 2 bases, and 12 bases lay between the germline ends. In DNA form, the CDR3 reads TGTGCCATCAGTGGAGCCGGGAGCCCCTACGAGCAGTACTTC. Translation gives CAISGAGSPYEQYF.

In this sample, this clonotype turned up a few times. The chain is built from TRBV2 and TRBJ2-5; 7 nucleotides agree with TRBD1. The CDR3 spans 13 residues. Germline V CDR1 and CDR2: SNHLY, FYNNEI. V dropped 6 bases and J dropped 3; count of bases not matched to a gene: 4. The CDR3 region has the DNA TGTGCCAGCAGGCACAGGGGAGAAGAGACCCAGTACTTC. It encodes CASRHRGEETQYF. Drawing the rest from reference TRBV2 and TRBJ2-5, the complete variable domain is EPEVTQTPSHQVTQMGQEVILRCVPISNHLYFYWYRQILGQKVEFLVSFYNNEISEKSEIFDDQFSVERPDGSNFTLKIRSTKLEDSAMYFCASRHRGEETQYFGPGTRLLVL.

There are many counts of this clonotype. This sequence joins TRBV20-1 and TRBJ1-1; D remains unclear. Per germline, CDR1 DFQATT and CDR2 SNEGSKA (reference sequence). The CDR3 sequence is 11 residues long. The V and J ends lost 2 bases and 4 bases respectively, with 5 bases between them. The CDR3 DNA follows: TGCAGTGCTAGACAGGCCACTGAAGCTTTCTTT. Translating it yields CSARQATEAFF.

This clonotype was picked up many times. The CDR3 DNA is TGTGCCAGCCGCGTCGTCGGCAGCAATCAGCCCCAGCATTTT. This gives the protein CASRVVGSNQPQHF. V usage is TRBV7-9 and J usage is TRBJ1-5; D is uncertain. The CDR3 has 14 residues. Germline CDR1 is SEHNR and CDR2 is FQNEAQ (reference sequence). V was trimmed by 8 bases and J by 1 base, leaving 12 bases between them.

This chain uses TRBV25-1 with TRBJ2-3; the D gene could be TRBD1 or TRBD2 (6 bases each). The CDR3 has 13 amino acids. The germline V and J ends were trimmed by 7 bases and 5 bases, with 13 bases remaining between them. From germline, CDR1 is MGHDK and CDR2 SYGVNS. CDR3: CASTRQEGDTQYF. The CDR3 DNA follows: TGTGCCAGCACTCGACAGGAGGGAGATACGCAGTATTTT.

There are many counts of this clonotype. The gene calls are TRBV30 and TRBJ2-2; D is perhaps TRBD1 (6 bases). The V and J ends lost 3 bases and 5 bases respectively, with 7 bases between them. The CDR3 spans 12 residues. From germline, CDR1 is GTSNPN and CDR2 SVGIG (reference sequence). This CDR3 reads CAWSTGTGELFF. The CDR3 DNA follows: TGTGCCTGGAGCACAGGGACCGGGGAGCTGTTTTTT.

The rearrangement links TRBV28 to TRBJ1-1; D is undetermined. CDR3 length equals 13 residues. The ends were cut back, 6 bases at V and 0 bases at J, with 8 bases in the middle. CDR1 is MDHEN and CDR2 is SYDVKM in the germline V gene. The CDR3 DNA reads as TGTGCCAGCAGGTGGATCTTGAACACTGAAGCTTTCTTT. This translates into CASRWILNTEAFF.

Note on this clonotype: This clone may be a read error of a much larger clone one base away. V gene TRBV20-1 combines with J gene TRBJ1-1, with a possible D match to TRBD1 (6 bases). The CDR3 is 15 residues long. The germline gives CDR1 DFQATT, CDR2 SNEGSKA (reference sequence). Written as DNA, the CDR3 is TGCAGTGCTAGAGATACAGGGCGATTGAACACTGAAGATTTCTTT. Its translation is CSARDTGRLNTEDFF.

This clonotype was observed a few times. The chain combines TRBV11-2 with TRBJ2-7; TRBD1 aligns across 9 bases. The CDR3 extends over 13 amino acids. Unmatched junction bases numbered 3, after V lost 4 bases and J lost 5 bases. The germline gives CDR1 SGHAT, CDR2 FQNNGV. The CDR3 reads CASSWDRVNEQYF. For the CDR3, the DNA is TGTGCCAGCAGCTGGGACAGGGTCAACGAGCAGTACTTC.

The CDR3 loop reads CASSLSSGVENEQYF. The CDR3 DNA follows: TGTGCCAGCAGTTTAAGCTCCGGAGTAGAGAACGAGCAGTACTTC. This chain links TRBV27 with TRBJ2-7; D is uncertain. V lost 2 bases, J lost 5 bases, and 16 bases lay in between. CDR1 and CDR2 (germline): MNHEY, SMNVEV (reference sequence). The CDR3 totals 15 residues.

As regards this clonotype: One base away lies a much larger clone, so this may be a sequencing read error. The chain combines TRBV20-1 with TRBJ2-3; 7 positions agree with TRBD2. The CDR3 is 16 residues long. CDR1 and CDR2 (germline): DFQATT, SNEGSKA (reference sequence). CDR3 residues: CGADRDYPSSTDTQYF. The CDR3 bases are TGCGGTGCGGACCGGGACTACCCATCTAGCACAGATACGCAGTATTTT.